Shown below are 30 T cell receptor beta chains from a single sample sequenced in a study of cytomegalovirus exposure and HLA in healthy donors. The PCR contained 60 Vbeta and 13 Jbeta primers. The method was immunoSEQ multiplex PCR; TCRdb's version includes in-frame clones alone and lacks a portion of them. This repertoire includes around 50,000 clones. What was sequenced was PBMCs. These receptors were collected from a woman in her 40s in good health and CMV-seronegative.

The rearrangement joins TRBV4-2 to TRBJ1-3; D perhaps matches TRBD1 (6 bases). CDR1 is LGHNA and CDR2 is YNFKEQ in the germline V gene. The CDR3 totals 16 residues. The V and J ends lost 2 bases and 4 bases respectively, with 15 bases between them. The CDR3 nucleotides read TGTGCCAGCAGCCAAAGTGACAGGAATTTAGGAAACACCATATATTTT. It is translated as CASSQSDRNLGNTIYF.

CDR3 in amino acids: CASSVGGQGAFEQFF. In nucleotides, the CDR3 is TGTGCCAGCAGCGTAGGAGGACAGGGGGCATTTGAGCAGTTCTTC. The chain links TRBV9 to TRBJ2-1; 11 bases line up with TRBD1. The junction had 5 bases not matched to a gene; V was cut back by 0 bases and J by 9 bases. Germline lookup yields CDR1 SGDLS and CDR2 YYNGEE. This CDR3 is 15 amino acids long.

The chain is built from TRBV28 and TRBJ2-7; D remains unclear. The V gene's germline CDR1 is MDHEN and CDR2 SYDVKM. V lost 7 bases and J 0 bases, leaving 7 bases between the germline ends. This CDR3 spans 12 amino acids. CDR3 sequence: CASTGDSYEQYF. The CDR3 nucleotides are TGTGCCAGCACCGGAGACTCCTACGAGCAGTACTTC.

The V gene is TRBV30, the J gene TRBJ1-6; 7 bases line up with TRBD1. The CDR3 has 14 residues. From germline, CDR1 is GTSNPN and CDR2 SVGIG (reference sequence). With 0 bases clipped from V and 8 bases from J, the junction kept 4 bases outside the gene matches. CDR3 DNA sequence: TGTGCCTGGAGTGTACCAGGGGGTGATTCACCCCTCCACTTT. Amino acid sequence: CAWSVPGGDSPLHF.

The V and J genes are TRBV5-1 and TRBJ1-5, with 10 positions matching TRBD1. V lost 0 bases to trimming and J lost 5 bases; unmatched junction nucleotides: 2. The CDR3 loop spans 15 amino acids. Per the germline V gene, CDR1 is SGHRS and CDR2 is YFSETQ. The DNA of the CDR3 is TGCGCCAGCAGCTTGGATGGGACAGGGGATCAGCCCCAGCATTTT. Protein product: CASSLDGTGDQPQHF.

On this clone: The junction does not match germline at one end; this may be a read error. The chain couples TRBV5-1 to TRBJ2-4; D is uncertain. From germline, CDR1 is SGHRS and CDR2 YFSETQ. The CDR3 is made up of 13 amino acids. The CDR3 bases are TGCGCCAGCAGCTTGGCCGGCGGAAACATTCAGTCCTTC. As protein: CASSLAGGNIQSF.

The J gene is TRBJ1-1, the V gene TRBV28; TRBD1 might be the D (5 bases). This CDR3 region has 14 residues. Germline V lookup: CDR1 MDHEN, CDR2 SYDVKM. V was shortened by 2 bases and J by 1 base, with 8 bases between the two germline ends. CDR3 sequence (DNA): TGTGCCAGCAGTTTAGCAGGGTGGAACACTGAAGCTTTCTTT. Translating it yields CASSLAGWNTEAFF.

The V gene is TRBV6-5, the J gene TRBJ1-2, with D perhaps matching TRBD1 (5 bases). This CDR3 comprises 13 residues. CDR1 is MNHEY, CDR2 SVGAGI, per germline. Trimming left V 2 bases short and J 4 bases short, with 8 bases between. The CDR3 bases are TGTGCCAGCAGTTACCAGGGCTTCTATGGCTACACCTTC. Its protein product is CASSYQGFYGYTF.

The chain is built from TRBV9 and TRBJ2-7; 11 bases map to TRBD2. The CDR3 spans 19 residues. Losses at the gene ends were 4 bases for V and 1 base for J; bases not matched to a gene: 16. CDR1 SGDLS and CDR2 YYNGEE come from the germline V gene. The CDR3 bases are TGTGCCAGCAGCTCGGACCCAGGACTAGCGGGCAGGGGATCCTACGAGCAGTACTTC. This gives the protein CASSSDPGLAGRGSYEQYF.

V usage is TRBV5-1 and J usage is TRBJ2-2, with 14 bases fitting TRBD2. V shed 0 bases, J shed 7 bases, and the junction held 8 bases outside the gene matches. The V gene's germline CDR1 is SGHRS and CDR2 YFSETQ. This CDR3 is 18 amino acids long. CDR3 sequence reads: CASSLAGTSGRGHGELFF. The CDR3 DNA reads TGCGCCAGCAGCTTGGCCGGGACTAGCGGGAGAGGTCACGGGGAGCTGTTTTTT.

The CDR3 region is CASSPSSQETQYF. The CDR3 nucleotides read TGTGCCAGCAGCCCCTCCTCTCAAGAGACCCAGTACTTC. The chain joins TRBV11-3 to TRBJ2-5; no clear D. CDR3 size: 13 residues. Germline V gene lookup returns CDR1 SGHNT and CDR2 YENEEA. Trimming pared 5 bases from V and 2 bases from J, leaving 9 bases between.

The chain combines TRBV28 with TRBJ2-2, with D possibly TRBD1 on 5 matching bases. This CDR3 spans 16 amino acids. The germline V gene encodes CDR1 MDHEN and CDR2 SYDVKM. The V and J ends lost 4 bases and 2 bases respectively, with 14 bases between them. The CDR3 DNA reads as TGTGCCAGCAGTTGGCCAGGGCAACTTAACACCGGGGAGCTGTTTTTT. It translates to CASSWPGQLNTGELFF.

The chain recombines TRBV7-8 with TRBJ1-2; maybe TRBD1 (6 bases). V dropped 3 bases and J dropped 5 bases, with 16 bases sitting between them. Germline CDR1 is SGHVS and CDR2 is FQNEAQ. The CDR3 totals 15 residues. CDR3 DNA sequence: TGTGCCAGCAGCTTTTTTGCGGCAGGGGTGTATGGCTACACCTTC. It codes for CASSFFAAGVYGYTF.

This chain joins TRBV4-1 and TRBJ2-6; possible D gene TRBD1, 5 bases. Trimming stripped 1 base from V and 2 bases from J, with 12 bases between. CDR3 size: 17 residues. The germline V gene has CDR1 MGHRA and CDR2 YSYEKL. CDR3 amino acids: CASSQGIKTAGANVLTF. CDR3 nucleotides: TGCGCCAGCAGCCAAGGCATTAAGACAGCTGGGGCCAACGTCCTGACTTTC.

CDR3 sequence: CASVNRSSYNSPLHF. The CDR3 nucleotides are TGTGCCAGCGTCAACAGGAGCTCCTATAATTCACCCCTCCACTTT. The chain joins TRBV27 to TRBJ1-6; tentatively, D is TRBD1 (5 bases). Germline V CDR1 and CDR2: MNHEY, SMNVEV (reference sequence). The CDR3 runs to 15 residues. The V and J ends lost 8 bases and 0 bases respectively, with 11 bases between them.

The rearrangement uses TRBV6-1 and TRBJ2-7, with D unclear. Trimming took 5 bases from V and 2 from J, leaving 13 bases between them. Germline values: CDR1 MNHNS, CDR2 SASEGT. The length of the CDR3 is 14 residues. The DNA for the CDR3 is TGTGCCAGCAGTTCTGCCGACATCGCCTACGAGCAGTACTTC. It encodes CASSSADIAYEQYF.

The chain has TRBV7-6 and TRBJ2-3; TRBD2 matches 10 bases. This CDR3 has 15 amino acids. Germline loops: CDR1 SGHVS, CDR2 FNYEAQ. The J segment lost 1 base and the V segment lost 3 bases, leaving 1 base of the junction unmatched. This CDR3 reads CASSFGTSGTDTQYF. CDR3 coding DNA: TGTGCCAGCAGCTTCGGGACTAGCGGCACAGATACGCAGTATTTT.

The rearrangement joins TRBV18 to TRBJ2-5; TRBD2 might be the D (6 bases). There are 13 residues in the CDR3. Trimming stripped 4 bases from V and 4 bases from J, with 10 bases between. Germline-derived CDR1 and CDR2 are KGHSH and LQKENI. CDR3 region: CASSLGSPETQYF. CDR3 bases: TGTGCCAGCTCACTCGGGAGTCCAGAGACCCAGTACTTC. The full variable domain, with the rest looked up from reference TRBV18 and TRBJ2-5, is NAGVMQNPRHLVRRRGQEARLRCSPMKGHSHVYWYRQLPEEGLKFMVYLQKENIIDESGMPKERFSAEFPKEGPSILRIQQVVRGDSAAYFCASSLGSPETQYFGPGTRLLVL.

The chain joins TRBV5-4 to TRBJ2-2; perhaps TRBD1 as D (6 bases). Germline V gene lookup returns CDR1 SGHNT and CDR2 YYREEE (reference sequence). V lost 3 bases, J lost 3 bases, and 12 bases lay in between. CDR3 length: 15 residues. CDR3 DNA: TGTGCCAGCAGCTACTTACAGGGAGACACCGGGGAGCTGTTTTTT. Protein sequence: CASSYLQGDTGELFF.

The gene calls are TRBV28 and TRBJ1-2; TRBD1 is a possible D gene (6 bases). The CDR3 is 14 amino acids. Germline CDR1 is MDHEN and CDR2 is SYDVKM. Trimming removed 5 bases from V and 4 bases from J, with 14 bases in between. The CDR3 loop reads CASSPPDRGYGYTF. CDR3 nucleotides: TGTGCCAGCAGTCCCCCGGACAGAGGCTATGGCTACACCTTC.

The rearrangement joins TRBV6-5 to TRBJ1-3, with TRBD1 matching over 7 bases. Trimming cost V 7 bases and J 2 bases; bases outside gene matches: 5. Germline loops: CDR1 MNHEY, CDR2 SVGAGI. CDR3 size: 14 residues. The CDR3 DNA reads TGTGCCAGCAAGACAGGGATTCCTGGAAACACCATATATTTT. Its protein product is CASKTGIPGNTIYF.

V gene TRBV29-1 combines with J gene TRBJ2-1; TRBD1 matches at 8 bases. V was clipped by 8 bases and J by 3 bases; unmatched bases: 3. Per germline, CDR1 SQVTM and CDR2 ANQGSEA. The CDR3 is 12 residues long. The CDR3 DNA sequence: TGCAGCTACGGACAGGGCTACAATGAGCAGTTCTTC. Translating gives CSYGQGYNEQFF.

CDR3 residues: CASLAGGGTGELFF. Written as DNA, the CDR3 is TGTGCCAGCCTTGCGGGGGGGGGTACCGGGGAGCTGTTTTTT. The chain combines TRBV19 with TRBJ2-2; TRBD2 agrees at 9 bases. The CDR3 has 14 residues. CDR1 is LNHDA and CDR2 is SQIVND in the germline V gene (reference sequence). V lost 9 bases, J lost 5 bases, and 7 bases stayed unmatched. The whole variable domain, filled in from reference TRBV19 and TRBJ2-2, reads DGGITQSPKYLFRKEGQNVTLSCEQNLNHDAMYWYRQDPGQGLRLIYYSQIVNDFQKGDIAEGYSVSREKKESFPLTVTSAQKNPTAFYLCASLAGGGTGELFFGEGSRLTVL.

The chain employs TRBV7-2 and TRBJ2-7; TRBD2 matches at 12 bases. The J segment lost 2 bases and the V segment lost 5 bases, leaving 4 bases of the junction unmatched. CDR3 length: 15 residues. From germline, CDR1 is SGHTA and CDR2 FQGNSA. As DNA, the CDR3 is TGTGCCAGCAGCAGATGGACTAGCGGGGCCTACGAGCAGTACTTC. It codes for CASSRWTSGAYEQYF. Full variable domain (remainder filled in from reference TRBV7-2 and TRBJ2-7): GAGVSQSPSNKVTEKGKDVELRCDPISGHTALYWYRQSLGQGLEFLIYFQGNSAPDKSGLPSDRFSAERTGGSVSTLTIQRTQQEDSAVYLCASSRWTSGAYEQYFGPGTRLTVT.

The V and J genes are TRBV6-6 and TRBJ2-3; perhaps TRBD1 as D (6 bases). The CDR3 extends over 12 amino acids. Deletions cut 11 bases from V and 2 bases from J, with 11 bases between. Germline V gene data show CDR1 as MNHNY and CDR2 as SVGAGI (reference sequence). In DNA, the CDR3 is TGTGCCTCCCGGGACACCACAGATACGCAGTATTTT. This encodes CASRDTTDTQYF.

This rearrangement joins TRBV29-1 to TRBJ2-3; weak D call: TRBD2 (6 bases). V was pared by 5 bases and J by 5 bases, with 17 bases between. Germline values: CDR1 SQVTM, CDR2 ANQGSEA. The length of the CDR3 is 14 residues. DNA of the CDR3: TGCAGCGTTCCCGGAGGGGTAGGGCAAGATACGCAGTATTTT. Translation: CSVPGGVGQDTQYF.

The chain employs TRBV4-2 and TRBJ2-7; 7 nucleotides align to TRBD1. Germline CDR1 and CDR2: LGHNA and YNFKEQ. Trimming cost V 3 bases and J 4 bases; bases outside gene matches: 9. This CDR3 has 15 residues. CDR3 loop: CASSQNPGQQYEQYF. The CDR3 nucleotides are TGTGCCAGCAGCCAGAACCCGGGACAGCAATACGAGCAGTACTTC.

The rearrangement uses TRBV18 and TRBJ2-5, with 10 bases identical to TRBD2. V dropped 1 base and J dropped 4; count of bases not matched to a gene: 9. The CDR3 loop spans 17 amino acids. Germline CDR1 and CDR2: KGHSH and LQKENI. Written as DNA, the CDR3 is TGTGCCAGCTCACCACAATGGCTAGCGGGAGTCGGAGAGACCCAGTACTTC. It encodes CASSPQWLAGVGETQYF.

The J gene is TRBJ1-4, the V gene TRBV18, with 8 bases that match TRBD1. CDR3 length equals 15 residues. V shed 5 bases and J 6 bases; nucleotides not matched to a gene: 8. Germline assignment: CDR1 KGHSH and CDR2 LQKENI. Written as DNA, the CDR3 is TGTGCCAGCTCAACTAGGACAGGGTCGGATGAAAAACTGTTTTTT. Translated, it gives CASSTRTGSDEKLFF. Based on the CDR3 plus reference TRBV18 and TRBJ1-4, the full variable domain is NAGVMQNPRHLVRRRGQEARLRCSPMKGHSHVYWYRQLPEEGLKFMVYLQKENIIDESGMPKERFSAEFPKEGPSILRIQQVVRGDSAAYFCASSTRTGSDEKLFFGSGTQLSVL.

CDR3 bases: TGTGCCAGCAGCCCCCCGGGGACACTTGAAGCTTTCTTT. Its protein is CASSPPGTLEAFF. This chain connects TRBV7-2 to TRBJ1-1; D may be TRBD1 (6 bases). Germline-derived CDR1 and CDR2 are SGHTA and FQGNSA. Trimming stripped 5 bases from V and 7 bases from J, with 14 bases between. The CDR3 spans 13 residues.